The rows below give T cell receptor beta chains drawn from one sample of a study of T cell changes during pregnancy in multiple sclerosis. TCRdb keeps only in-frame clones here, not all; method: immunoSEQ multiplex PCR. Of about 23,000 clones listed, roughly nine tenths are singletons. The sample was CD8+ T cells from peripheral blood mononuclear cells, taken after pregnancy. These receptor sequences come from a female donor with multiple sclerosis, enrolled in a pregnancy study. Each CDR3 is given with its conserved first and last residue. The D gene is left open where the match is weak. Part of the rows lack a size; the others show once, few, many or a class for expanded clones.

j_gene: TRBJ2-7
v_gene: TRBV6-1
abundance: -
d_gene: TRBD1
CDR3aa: CASSEGHRGYEQYF
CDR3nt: TGTGCCAGCAGTGAAGGGCACAGGGGCTACGAGCAGTACTTC

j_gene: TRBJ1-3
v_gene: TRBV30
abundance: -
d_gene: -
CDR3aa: CAWKGAGNTIYF
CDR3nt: TGTGCCTGGAAGGGGGCTGGAAACACCATATATTTT

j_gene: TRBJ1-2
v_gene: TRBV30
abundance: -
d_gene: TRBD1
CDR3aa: CAWSPTGTGSTGYTF
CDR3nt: TGTGCCTGGAGTCCGACTGGGACAGGGTCTACCGGCTACACCTTC

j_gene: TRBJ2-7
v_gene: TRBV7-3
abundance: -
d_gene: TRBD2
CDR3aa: CASSVGTSGTYEQYF
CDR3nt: TGTGCCAGCAGCGTCGGGACTAGCGGGACCTACGAGCAGTACTTC

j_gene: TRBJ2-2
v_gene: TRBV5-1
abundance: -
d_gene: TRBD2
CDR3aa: CASSPRLAGAGELFF
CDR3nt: TGCGCCAGCAGCCCCAGACTAGCGGGAGCCGGGGAGCTGTTTTTT

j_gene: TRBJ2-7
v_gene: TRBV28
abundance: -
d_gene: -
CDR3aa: CASSLCCQGRRIEQYF
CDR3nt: TGTGCCAGCAGTTTATGCTGTCAGGGAAGAAGGATCGAGCAGTACTTC

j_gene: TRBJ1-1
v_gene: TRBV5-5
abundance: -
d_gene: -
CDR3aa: CASSLGRNLNTEAFF
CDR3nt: TGTGCCAGCAGCTTGGGGCGGAACTTAAACACTGAAGCTTTCTTT

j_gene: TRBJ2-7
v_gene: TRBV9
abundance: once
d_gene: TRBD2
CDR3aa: CASSVRGLSSYEQYF
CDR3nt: TGTGCCAGCAGCGTAAGGGGACTAAGCTCCTACGAGCAGTACTTC

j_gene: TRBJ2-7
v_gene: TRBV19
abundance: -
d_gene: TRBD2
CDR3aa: CASSISQREFYEQYF
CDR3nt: TGTGCCAGTAGTATAAGCCAGCGGGAGTTCTACGAGCAGTACTTC

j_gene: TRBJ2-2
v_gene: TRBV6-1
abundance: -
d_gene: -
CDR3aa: CASSTITGELFF
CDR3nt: TGTGCCAGCAGTACTATTACCGGGGAGCTGTTTTTT

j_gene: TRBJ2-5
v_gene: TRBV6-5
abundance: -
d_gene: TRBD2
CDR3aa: CASSYFSGRAWETQYF
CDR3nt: TGTGCCAGCAGTTACTTTAGCGGGAGGGCTTGGGAGACCCAGTACTTC

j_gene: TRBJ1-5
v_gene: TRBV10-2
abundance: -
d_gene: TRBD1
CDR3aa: CASRGTGGLGNQPQHF
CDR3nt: TGCGCCAGCAGAGGGACAGGGGGCCTGGGCAATCAGCCCCAGCATTTT

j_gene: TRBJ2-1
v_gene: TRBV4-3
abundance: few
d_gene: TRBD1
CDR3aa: CASSQDPGTGGNEQFF
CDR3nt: TGCGCCAGCAGCCAAGATCCTGGGACAGGGGGCAATGAGCAGTTCTTC

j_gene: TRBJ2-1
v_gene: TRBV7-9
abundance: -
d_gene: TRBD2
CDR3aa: CASRPTSGEFYNEQFF
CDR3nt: TGTGCCAGCAGGCCGACTAGCGGGGAGTTCTACAATGAGCAGTTCTTC

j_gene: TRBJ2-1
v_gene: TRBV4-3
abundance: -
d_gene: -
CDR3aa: CASSLGTGERILNEQFF
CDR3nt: TGCGCCAGCAGCCTTGGTACCGGGGAGAGGATTTTGAATGAGCAGTTCTTC

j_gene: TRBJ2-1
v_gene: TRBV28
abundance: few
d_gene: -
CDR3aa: CASSWGREYNEQFF
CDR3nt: TGTGCCAGCAGTTGGGGCAGGGAATACAATGAGCAGTTCTTC

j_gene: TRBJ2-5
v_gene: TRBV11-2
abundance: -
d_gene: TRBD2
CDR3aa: CASSLMGGETQYF
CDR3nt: TGTGCCAGCAGCTTAATGGGAGGGGAGACCCAGTACTTC

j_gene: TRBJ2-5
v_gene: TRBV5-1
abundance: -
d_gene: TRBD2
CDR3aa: CASRLLLAGGVAETQYF
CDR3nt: TGCGCCAGCAGACTCCTACTAGCGGGAGGAGTCGCGGAGACCCAGTACTTC

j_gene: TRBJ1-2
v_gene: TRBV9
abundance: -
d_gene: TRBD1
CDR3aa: CASSQTGTGDYGYTF
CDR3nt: TGTGCCAGCAGCCAAACCGGGACAGGGGACTATGGCTACACCTTC

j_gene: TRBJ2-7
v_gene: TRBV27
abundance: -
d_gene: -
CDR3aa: CASSLGDEQYF
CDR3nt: TGTGCCAGCAGTCTCGGTGACGAGCAGTACTTC

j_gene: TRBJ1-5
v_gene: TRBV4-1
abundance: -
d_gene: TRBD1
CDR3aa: CASSPGQGSNQPQHF
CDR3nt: TGCGCCAGCAGCCCGGGACAGGGAAGCAATCAGCCCCAGCATTTT

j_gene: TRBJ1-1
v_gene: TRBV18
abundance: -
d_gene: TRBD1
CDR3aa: CASSPRTRRTGGGNTEAFF
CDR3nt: TGTGCCAGCTCACCACGTACCCGGCGGACAGGGGGAGGGAACACTGAAGCTTTCTTT

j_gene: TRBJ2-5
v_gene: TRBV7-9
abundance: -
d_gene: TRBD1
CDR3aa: CASTFSTGGLETQYF
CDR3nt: TGTGCCAGCACCTTCTCGACAGGGGGCTTGGAGACCCAGTACTTC

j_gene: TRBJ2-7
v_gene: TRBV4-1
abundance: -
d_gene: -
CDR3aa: CASSQSQGSMSEQYF
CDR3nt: TGCGCCAGCAGCCAGTCACAGGGTAGTATGAGCGAGCAGTACTTC

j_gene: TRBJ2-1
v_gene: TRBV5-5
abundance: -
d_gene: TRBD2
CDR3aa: CASSLSLAGVLGNEQFF
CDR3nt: TGTGCCAGCAGCTTGAGCCTAGCGGGAGTGTTGGGGAATGAGCAGTTCTTC

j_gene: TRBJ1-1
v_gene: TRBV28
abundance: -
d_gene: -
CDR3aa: CASNNYREMNTEAFF
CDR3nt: TGTGCCAGCAACAACTACAGGGAAATGAACACTGAAGCTTTCTTT

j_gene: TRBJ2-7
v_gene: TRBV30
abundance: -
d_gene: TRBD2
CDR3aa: CAWSVGRLAGGWYEQYF
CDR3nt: TGTGCCTGGAGTGTGGGTCGATTAGCGGGAGGTTGGTACGAGCAGTACTTC

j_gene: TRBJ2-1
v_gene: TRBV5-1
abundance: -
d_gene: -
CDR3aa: CASSLGGPEQFF
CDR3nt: TGCGCCAGCAGCTTGGGGGGGCCTGAGCAGTTCTTC

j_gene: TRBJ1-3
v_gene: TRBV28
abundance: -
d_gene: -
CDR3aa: CASRVVAEGVSGNTIYF
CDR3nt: TGTGCCAGCAGGGTAGTCGCTGAGGGAGTCTCTGGAAACACCATATATTTT

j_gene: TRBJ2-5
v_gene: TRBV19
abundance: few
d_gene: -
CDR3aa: CASSISGGRIETQYF
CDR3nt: TGTGCCAGTAGTATTTCCGGGGGGCGAATAGAGACCCAGTACTTC

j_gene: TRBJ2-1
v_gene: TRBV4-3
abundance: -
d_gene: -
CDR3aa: CASSHLANNPAPKNEQFF
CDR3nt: TGCGCCAGCAGCCACCTAGCGAACAACCCTGCCCCCAAGAATGAGCAGTTCTTC

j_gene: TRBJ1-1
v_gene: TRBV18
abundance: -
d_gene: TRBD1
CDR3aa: CASSPPGTGFANTEAFF
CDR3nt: TGTGCCAGCTCACCACCCGGGACAGGGTTCGCGAACACTGAAGCTTTCTTT

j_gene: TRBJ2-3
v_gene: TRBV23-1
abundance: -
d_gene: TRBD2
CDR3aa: CASRKSGSSDTQYF
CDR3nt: TGCGCCAGCAGAAAAAGCGGGAGCTCAGATACGCAGTATTTT

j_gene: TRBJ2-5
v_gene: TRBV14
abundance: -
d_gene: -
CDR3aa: CASSQLKGQGETQYF
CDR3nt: TGTGCCAGCAGCCAACTCAAGGGGCAGGGCGAGACCCAGTACTTC

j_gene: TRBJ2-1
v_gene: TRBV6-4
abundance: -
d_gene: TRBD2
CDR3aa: CASSTLAGDSGNEQFF
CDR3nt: TGTGCCAGCAGTACCTTAGCGGGAGATTCGGGCAATGAGCAGTTCTTC

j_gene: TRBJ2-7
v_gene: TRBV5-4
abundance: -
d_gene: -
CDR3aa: CASSPRTGPNEQYF
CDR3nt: TGTGCCAGCAGCCCCCGAACAGGGCCCAACGAGCAGTACTTC

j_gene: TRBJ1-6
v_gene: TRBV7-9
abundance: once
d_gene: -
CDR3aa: CASSQYNSPLHF
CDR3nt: TGTGCCAGCAGTCAGTATAATTCACCCCTCCACTTT

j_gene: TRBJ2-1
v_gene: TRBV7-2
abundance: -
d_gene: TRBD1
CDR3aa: CASSLALGQGANNEQFF
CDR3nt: TGTGCCAGCAGCTTAGCGCTGGGACAGGGGGCCAACAATGAGCAGTTCTTC

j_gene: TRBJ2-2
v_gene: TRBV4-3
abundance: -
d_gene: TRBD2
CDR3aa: CASSQVALAGEAGELFF
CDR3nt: TGCGCCAGCAGCCAAGTAGCCCTAGCGGGAGAGGCTGGGGAGCTGTTTTTT

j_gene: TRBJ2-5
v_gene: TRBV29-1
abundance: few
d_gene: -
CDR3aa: CSGLAQETQYF
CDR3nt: TGCAGCGGCCTAGCGCAAGAGACCCAGTACTTC

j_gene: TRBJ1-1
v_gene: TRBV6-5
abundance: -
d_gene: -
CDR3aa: CASSYSPQGSGTEAFF
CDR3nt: TGTGCCAGCAGTTACTCCCCCCAGGGATCGGGCACTGAAGCTTTCTTT

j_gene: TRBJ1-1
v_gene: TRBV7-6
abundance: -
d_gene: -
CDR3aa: CASSPGREGTEAFF
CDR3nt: TGTGCCAGCAGCCCTGGACGGGAGGGGACTGAAGCTTTCTTT

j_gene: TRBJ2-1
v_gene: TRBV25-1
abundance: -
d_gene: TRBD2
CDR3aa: CASSETGGPHNEQFF
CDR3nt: TGTGCCAGCAGTGAGACGGGAGGGCCCCACAATGAGCAGTTCTTC

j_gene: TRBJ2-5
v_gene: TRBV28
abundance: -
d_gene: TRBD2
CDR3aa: CASSLSEREVWTQYF
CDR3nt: TGTGCCAGCAGTTTAAGCGAGCGGGAGGTTTGGACCCAGTACTTC

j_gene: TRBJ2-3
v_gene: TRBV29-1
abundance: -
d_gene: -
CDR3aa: CSVDHRGSGTDTQYF
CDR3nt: TGCAGCGTTGATCATCGGGGATCTGGCACAGATACGCAGTATTTT

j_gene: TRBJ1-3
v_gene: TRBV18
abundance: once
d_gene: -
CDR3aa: CASSSNTIYF
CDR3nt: TGTGCCAGCTCATCGAACACCATATATTTT

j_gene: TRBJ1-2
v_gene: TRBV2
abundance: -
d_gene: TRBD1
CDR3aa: CASSETGTGLSFGYTF
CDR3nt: TGTGCCAGCAGTGAAACGGGGACAGGGCTTTCGTTTGGCTACACCTTC

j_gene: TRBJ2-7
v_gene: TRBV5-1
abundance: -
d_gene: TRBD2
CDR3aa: CASSWEREITYEQYF
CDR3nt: TGCGCCAGCAGCTGGGAGCGGGAGATCACTTACGAGCAGTACTTC

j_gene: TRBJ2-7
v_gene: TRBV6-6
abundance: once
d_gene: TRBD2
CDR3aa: CASSYIAGVYFYEQYF
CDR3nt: TGTGCCAGCAGTTACATAGCGGGAGTTTATTTCTACGAGCAGTACTTC

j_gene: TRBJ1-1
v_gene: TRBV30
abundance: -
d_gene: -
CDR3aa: CAWSVGGGSTEAFF
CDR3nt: TGTGCCTGGAGTGTAGGGGGAGGGAGCACTGAAGCTTTCTTT

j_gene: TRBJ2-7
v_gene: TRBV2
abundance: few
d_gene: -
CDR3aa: CASSVTGRAYEQYF
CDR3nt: TGTGCCAGCAGTGTTACAGGGAGAGCCTACGAGCAGTACTTC

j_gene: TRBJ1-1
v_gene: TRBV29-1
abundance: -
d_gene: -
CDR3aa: CSVEEDLYTEAFF
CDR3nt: TGCAGCGTTGAAGAGGACTTATACACTGAAGCTTTCTTT